This TCR beta chain came from a study of blood T cells in healthy people across ages. In this sample, this clonotype turned up many times. The antigen remains unidentified. The study's findings and limits: Observed TCR beta diversity showed a strong correlation with the percentage of naive T cells as measured by flow cytometry. More naive CD4+ cells and higher diversity were found in long-lived than in aged donors.

Aged about 6 to 95, donors were systemically healthy Caucasians from Russia. Primers used in a second PCR of roughly 6 to 12 cycles were a sample-barcoded 5' primer and a J-beta primer mix. The template-switch adaptor was a 5' adaptor with 12 random nucleotides. It tagged each cDNA molecule. Each CDR3 protein is one row after TCRdb ran MiXCR on the 5' RACE reads. The data show around 800,000 distinct CDR3 sequences, under 45% seen once. Per germline, CDR1 MNHEY and CDR2 SMNVEV (reference sequence). V dropped 6 bases and J dropped 6 bases, with 12 bases sitting between them. The CDR3 has 13 amino acids.

This receptor was obtained from a man aged 60 to 69 in good health. Sequencing was carried out using blood. This chain links TRBV27 with TRBJ2-1; D is unclear. For the CDR3, the DNA is TGTGCCAGCAGGGTAGTGGGTCGCAATGAGCAGTTCTTC. This translates into CASRVVGRNEQFF.